This section outlines one T cell receptor (beta chain) sequence together with its context. The specificity of this receptor is unknown. No base quality information exists; no much larger clone differs at one position. V loses 7 bases of germline sequence and J loses 0 bases, and the interval between the two ends is 15 bases. CDR1 and CDR2 are drawn from the germline V gene: SGHTA, FQGNSA. Counted from cysteine to phenylalanine, this CDR3 has 15 amino acids. This entry keeps only the CDR3 DNA: 45 bases, framed from base 1. The library was made by PCR. This sample was sequenced with an Illumina HiSeq 2500. Molecular barcoding was employed in the preparation of TCR libraries, with unique molecular identifiers being used to normalize TCRbeta repertoire quantification. TCRdb reanalyzed the raw reads on its own, using fastp at Q25 for trimming and MiXCR for clone calling, and kept in-frame beta chains. Merged by CDR3 protein, the rows form single entries marked with the most common genes and DNA. For this sample the table gives 600,000 to 700,000 distinct CDR3 sequences, of which approximately 17% were detected only once. The ten biggest clones cover approximately 1% of the sample.

The source of the sample is a study of T-cell reconstitution after alpha-beta-depleted transplantation in children listed by TCRdb under 2016. As for the study more broadly: T-cell immune reconstitution after TCRalphabeta/CD19-depleted allogeneic hematopoietic cell transplantation in children was quantitatively tracked in the study by means of TCR repertoire profiling.

The receptor's source is a human donor who donated a stem cell graft to a child with acute myeloid leukemia. The material was PBMCs from the stem cell graft donor, obtained from the stem cell graft. This chain is built from TRBV7-2 and TRBJ1-1; TRBD1 is perhaps the D gene, given 6 matching bases. The DNA is TGTGCCAGCAACCTGGGGGGGCTCATGAACACTGAAGCTTTCTTT. Protein translation: CASNLGGLMNTEAFF.